This T cell receptor beta chain derives from a study of T cell responses to AZD1222 COVID-19 vaccine. Study-wide results and limits: Dominant at 160-218 and 743-854, vaccine-associated CD4 TCRs also spanned spike. Breadth and depth of Spike-specific TCRs rose after two AZD1222 doses.

Assay: immunoSEQ multiplex PCR; the TCRdb copy retains only in-frame clones and omits some. The sample consists of roughly 120,000 clones, over 75% of them appearing once. Points on this clone: Antigen specificity is unknown.

This sample comprised peripheral blood, obtained on day 0 of AZD1222 vaccination. The TCR sequence derives from an adult in good health.

The CDR3, as DNA: TGTGCCAGTAGTATAGCCCCCTTGACAGGTTCATATGGCTACACCTTC. Amino acids: CASSIAPLTGSYGYTF. V and J are TRBV19 and TRBJ1-2; D is possibly TRBD1 (6 bases). The V and J ends lost 1 base and 5 bases respectively, with 17 bases between them. The CDR3 runs to 16 residues. CDR1 is LNHDA and CDR2 is SQIVND in the germline V gene (reference sequence).